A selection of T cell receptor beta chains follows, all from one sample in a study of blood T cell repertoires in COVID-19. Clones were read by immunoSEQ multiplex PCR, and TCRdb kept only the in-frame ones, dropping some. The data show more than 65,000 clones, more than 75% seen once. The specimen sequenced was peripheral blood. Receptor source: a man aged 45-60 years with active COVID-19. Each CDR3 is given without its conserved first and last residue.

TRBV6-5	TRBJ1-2	ASSTGTGGYGYT
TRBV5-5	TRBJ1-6	ASSLAQTVSPLH
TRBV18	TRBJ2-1	ASSRGWDEQF
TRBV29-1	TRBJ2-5	SVRRTGVTQY
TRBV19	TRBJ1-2	ASTSRGNGYT
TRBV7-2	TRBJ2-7	ASSLDSSTYEQY
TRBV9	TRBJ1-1	ASSVGPGMNTEAF
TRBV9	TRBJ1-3	ASGRGDSGNTIY
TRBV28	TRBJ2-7	ASRASGGYEQY
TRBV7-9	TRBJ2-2	ASSLLAGTGELF
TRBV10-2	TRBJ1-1	ATGGSTEAF
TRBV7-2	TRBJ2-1	ASSLEVAIAGLSYNEQF
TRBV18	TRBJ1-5	ASSQDRGGVNQPQH
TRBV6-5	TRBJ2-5	ASRGPARETQY
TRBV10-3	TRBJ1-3	AIRRQLPFQNTIY
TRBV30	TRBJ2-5	AWIAGGTSGETQY
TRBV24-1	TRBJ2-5	ATSDQGRGGQETQY
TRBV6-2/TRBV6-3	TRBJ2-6	ASSYSGANVLT
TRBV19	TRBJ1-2	ASISEERRSGYT
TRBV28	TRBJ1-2	ASSLAGNNYGYT
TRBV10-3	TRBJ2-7	AINSDSYEQY
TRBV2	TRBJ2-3	ASRGTGLRTDTQY
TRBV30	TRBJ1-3	AWSVMYTLPGNTIY
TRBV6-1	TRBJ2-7	ASSEALRRSGSSYEQY
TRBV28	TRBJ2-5	ASSPLAGASETQY